What follows are 5 T cell receptor beta chains derived from one specimen sequenced in a study of blood T cell repertoires in COVID-19. Here immunoSEQ multiplex PCR was the method, and the copy in TCRdb shows in-frame clones only, minus some. The top ten clones hold 0.7% of a sample with 450,000 to 600,000 clones, about nine tenths of them seen once. Input material: PBMCs or T cells enriched from blood (not recorded which). Receptor source: a woman between 18 and 30 years old who had recovered from COVID-19.

V and J are TRBV2 and TRBJ1-2, with 10 bases fitting TRBD1. Germline loops: CDR1 SNHLY, CDR2 FYNNEI. The V segment lost 5 bases and the J segment 2 bases; nucleotides outside the gene matches: 2. The CDR3 sequence is 14 residues long. For the CDR3, the DNA is TGTGCCAGCAGTCGGGACAGGGGCAACTATGGCTACACCTTC. Translated, it gives CASSRDRGNYGYTF.

This chain connects TRBV6-2 or TRBV6-3 to TRBJ2-3; weak D call: TRBD1 (5 bases). The CDR3 runs to 17 residues. V lost 0 bases and J lost 6, with 19 bases in between. CDR1 and CDR2 from the germline V gene are MNHEY and SVGEGT. CDR3 loop: CASSYSSDTPDIDTQYF. CDR3 in DNA: TGTGCCAGCAGTTACTCCTCGGACACTCCTGATATTGATACGCAGTATTTT.

This chain joins TRBV28 and TRBJ1-2, with D perhaps TRBD1 (5 bases). From germline, CDR1 is MDHEN and CDR2 SYDVKM. V lost 6 bases and J 7 bases, leaving 12 bases between the germline ends. The CDR3 sequence is 12 residues long. CDR3 protein: CASSRVFSGYTF. The CDR3 DNA is TGTGCCAGCAGCAGGGTATTCTCTGGCTACACCTTC.

The gene calls are TRBV7-2 and TRBJ1-5; D is undetermined. The CDR3 is 13 residues long. V lost 4 bases and J lost 6, with 10 bases in between. The germline gives CDR1 SGHTA, CDR2 FQGNSA. The CDR3 sequence is CASSSGWGQPQHF. DNA of the CDR3: TGTGCCAGCAGCTCGGGGTGGGGTCAGCCCCAGCATTTT.

The chain couples TRBV9 to TRBJ1-1; 7 bases fit TRBD1. V shed 4 bases, J shed 2 bases, and the junction held 11 bases outside the gene matches. The CDR3 length is 16 residues. Germline loops: CDR1 SGDLS, CDR2 YYNGEE. The CDR3 coding sequence is TGTGCCAGCAGCCTACGGCACGACAGGGCCAACACTGAAGCTTTCTTT. This sequence encodes CASSLRHDRANTEAFF.